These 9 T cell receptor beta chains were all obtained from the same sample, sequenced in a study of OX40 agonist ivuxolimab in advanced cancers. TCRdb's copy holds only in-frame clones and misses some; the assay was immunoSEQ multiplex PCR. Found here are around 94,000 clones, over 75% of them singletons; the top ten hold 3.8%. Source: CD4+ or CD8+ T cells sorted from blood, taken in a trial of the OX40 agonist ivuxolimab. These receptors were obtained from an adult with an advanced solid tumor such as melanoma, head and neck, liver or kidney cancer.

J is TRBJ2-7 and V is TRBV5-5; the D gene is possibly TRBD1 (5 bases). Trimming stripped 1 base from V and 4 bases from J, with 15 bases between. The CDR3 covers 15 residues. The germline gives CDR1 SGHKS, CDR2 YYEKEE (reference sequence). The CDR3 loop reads CASSLYWQGSYEQYF. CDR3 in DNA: TGTGCCAGCAGCTTGTATTGGCAGGGATCATACGAGCAGTACTTC.

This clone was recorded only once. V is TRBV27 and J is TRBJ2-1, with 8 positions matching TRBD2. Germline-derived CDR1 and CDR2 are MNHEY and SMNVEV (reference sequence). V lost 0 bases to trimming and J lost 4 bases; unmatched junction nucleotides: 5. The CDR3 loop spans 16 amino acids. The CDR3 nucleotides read TGTGCCAGCAGTTTATCGGGTAGCGGGACTTACAATGAGCAGTTCTTC. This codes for CASSLSGSGTYNEQFF.

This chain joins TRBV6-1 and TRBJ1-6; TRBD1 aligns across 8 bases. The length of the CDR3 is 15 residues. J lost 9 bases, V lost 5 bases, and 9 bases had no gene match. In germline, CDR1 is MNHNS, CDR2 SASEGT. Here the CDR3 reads CASSRTGGFTSPLHF. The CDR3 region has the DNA TGTGCCAGCAGTCGAACAGGGGGTTTCACTTCACCCCTCCACTTT.

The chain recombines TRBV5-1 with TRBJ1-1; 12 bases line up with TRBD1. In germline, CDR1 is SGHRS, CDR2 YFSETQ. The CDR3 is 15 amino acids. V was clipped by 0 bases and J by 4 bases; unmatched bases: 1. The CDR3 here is CASSLAGQGATEAFF. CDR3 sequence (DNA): TGCGCCAGCAGCTTGGCGGGACAGGGGGCCACTGAAGCTTTCTTT.

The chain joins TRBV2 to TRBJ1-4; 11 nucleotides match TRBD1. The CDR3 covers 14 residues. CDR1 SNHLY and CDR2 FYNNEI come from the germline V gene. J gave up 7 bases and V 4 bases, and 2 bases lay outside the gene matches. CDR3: CASSAGTGGEKLFF. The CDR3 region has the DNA TGTGCCAGCAGTGCCGGGACAGGGGGTGAAAAACTGTTTTTT.

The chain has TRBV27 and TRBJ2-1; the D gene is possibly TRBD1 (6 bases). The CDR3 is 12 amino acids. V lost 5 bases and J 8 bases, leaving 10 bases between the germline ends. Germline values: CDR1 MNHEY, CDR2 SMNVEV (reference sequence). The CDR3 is CASSNRVHEQFF. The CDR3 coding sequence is TGTGCCAGCAGTAACAGGGTACATGAGCAGTTCTTC.

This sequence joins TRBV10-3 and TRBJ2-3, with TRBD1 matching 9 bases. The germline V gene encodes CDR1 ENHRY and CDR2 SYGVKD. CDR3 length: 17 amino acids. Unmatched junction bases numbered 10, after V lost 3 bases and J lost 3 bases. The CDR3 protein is CAISDPRQGGRTDTQYF. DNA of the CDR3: TGTGCCATCAGTGACCCAAGACAGGGGGGTAGGACAGATACGCAGTATTTT.

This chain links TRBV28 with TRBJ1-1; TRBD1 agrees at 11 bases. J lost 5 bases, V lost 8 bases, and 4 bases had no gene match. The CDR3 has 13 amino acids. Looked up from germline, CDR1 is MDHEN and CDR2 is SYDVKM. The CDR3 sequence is CASRGQGATEAFF. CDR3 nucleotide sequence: TGTGCCAGCCGAGGACAGGGGGCGACTGAAGCTTTCTTT.

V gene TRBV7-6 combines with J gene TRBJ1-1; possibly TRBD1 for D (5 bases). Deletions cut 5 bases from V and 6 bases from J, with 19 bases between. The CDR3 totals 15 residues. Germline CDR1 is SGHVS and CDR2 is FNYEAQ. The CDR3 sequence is CASSPGRLGVPEAFF. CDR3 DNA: TGTGCCAGCAGCCCAGGGAGATTAGGGGTTCCTGAAGCTTTCTTT.